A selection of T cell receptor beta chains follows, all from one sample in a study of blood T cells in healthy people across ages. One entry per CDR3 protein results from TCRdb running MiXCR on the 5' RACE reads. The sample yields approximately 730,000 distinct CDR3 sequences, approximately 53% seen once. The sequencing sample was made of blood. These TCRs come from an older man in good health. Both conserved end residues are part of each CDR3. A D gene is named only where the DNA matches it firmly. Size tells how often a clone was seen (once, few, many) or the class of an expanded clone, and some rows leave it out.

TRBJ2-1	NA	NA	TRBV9	CASSREPGLNRYNEQFF	TGTGCCAGCAGCAGAGAACCGGGACTCAATCGTTACAATGAGCAGTTCTTC
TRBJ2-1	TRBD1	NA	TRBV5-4	CASSSRTGYNEQFF	TGTGCCAGCAGCTCTCGGACAGGTTACAATGAGCAGTTCTTC
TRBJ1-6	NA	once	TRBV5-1	CASSFLEAGPLHF	TGCGCCAGCAGCTTCTTGGAGGCCGGGCCCCTCCACTTT
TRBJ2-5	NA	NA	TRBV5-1	CASSLGHFQETQYF	TGCGCCAGCAGCTTGGGACACTTCCAAGAGACCCAGTACTTC
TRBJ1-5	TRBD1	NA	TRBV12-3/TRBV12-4	CASSPEEGAGNQPQHF	TGTGCCAGCAGTCCGGAGGAGGGGGCCGGCAATCAGCCCCAGCATTTT
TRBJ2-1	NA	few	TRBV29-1	CSVEVYNEQFF	TGCAGCGTTGAGGTCTACAATGAGCAGTTCTTC
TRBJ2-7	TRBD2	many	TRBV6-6	CASSYSELGGEQYF	TGTGCCAGCAGTTACTCGGAGCTGGGGGGGGAGCAGTACTTC
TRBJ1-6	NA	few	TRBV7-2	CASSSRGVSSYNSPLHF	TGTGCCAGCAGCTCGAGGGGCGTGAGCTCCTATAATTCACCCCTCCACTTT
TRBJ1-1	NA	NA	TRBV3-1	CASSHGQMNTEAFF	TGTGCCAGCAGCCATGGTCAGATGAACACTGAAGCTTTCTTT
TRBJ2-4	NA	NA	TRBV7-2	CASSLSPTLAKNIQYF	TGTGCCAGCAGCTTATCCCCAACTCTAGCCAAAAACATTCAGTACTTC
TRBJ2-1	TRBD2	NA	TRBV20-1	CSAPGLPYDEQFF	TGCAGTGCCCCGGGACTACCTTATGATGAGCAGTTCTTC
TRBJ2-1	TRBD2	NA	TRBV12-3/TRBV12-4	CASSSLTSGSQFF	TGTGCCAGCAGTTCATTGACTAGCGGGAGTCAGTTCTTC
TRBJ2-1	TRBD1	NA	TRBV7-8	CASSLRGGRGQSEQFF	TGCGCCAGCAGCTTAAGAGGGGGCAGGGGCCAGAGTGAGCAGTTCTTC
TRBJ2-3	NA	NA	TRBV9	CASSVLETTTDTQYF	TGTGCCAGCAGCGTATTGGAGACTACCACAGATACGCAGTATTTT
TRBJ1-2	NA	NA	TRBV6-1	CASGRDEDLTNYGYTF	TGTGCCAGCGGAAGGGACGAAGATCTAACTAACTATGGCTACACCTTC
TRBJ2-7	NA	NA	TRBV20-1	CSAYDSVEQYF	TGCAGTGCGTATGACTCCGTCGAGCAGTACTTC
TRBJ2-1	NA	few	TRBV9	CASSPRRAGYNEQFF	TGTGCCAGCAGCCCACGACGAGCGGGCTACAATGAGCAGTTCTTC
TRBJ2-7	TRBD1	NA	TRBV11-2	CASRVGDRDYEQYF	TGTGCCAGCAGAGTCGGGGACAGGGACTACGAGCAGTACTTC
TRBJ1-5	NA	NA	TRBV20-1	CSARDGGNQPQHF	TGCAGTGCTAGAGATGGGGGTAATCAGCCCCAGCATTTT
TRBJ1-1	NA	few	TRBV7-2	CASSLVLGGSTEAFF	TGTGCCAGCAGCTTAGTTCTGGGAGGGAGCACTGAAGCTTTCTTT
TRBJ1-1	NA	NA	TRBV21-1	CASTCTTEAFF	TGTGCCAGCACCTGCACCACTGAAGCTTTCTTT
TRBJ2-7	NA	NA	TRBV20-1	CSAPPTGENEQYF	TGCAGTGCTCCACCGACCGGGGAGAACGAGCAGTACTTC
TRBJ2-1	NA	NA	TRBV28	CASIPLPGNSYNEQFF	TGTGCCAGCATTCCCCTCCCGGGGAACTCCTACAATGAGCAGTTCTTC
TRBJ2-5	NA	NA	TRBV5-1	CASSLRLGPQETKYF	TGCGCCAGCAGCCTAAGACTAGGACCCCAAGAGACCAAGTACTTC
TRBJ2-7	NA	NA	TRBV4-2	CASSQGRGSYEQYF	TGTGCCAGCAGCCAAGGGCGGGGCTCCTACGAGCAGTACTTC
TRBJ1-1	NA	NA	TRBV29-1	CSVDRTGLNTEAFF	TGCAGCGTTGATAGGACGGGATTGAACACTGAAGCTTTCTTT
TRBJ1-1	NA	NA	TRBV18	CASSPSGRENTEAFF	TGTGCCAGCTCACCGTCCGGACGGGAGAACACTGAAGCTTTCTTT
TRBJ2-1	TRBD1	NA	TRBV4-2	CASSRDRGPNGQFF	TGTGCCAGCAGTCGTGACAGGGGGCCAAATGGGCAGTTCTTC
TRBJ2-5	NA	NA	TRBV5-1	CASSFDVLETQYF	TGCGCCAGCAGCTTCGACGTCCTGGAGACCCAGTACTTC
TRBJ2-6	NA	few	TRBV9	CASSVPSSGANVLTF	TGTGCCAGCAGCGTGCCCTCCTCTGGGGCCAACGTCCTGACTTTC
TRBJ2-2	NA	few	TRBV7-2	CASSPLRVTGELFF	TGTGCCAGCAGCCCTCTGAGGGTCACCGGGGAGCTGTTTTTT
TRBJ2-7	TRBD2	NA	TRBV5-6	CASSLRTSRLGEQYF	TGTGCCAGCAGCTTAAGGACTAGTCGACTGGGTGAGCAGTACTTC
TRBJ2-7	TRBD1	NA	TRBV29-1	CSVTGEHYEQYF	TGCAGCGTGACAGGGGAGCACTACGAGCAGTACTTC
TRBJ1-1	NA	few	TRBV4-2	CASSPRLGRAESEAFF	TGTGCCAGCAGCCCTAGATTGGGACGAGCTGAGAGTGAAGCTTTCTTT
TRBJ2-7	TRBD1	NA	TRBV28	CASSFPLGAGGTYEQYF	TGTGCCAGCAGTTTCCCCCTCGGCGCAGGGGGTACCTACGAGCAGTACTTC
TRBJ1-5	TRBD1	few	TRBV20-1	CSASQGASQPQHF	TGCAGTGCTAGTCAGGGGGCGAGCCAGCCCCAGCATTTT
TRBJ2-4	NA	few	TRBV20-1	CSARSSKNIQYF	TGCAGTGCTAGGAGTTCCAAAAACATTCAGTACTTC
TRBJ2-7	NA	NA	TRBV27	CASSLGRPDSEIYEQYF	TGTGCCAGCAGTTTAGGCCGCCCTGATAGCGAGATCTACGAGCAGTACTTC
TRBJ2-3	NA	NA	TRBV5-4	CASSSSGPQTNAYF	NA
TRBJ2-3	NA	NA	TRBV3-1	CASSQGFSTDTQYF	TGTGCCAGCAGCCAGGGTTTTAGCACAGATACGCAGTATTTT
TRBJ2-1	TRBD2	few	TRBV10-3	CAMKVAGGSDEQFF	TGTGCCATGAAAGTAGCGGGGGGGAGCGATGAGCAGTTCTTC
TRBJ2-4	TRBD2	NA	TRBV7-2	CASSLGLAGQNIQYF	TGTGCCAGCAGCTTAGGGCTAGCGGGGCAAAACATTCAGTACTTC
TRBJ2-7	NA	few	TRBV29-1	CRRESVGNRIYRESYEQYF	TGCAGACGGGAGAGCGTTGGCAATCGGATTTACAGGGAATCCTACGAGCAGTACTTC
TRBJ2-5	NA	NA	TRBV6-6	CASKGGSETQYF	TGTGCCAGCAAGGGGGGATCGGAGACCCAGTACTTC
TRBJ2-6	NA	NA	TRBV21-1	CASSKRPVRSGANVLTF	TGTGCCAGCAGCAAAAGGCCAGTCCGCTCTGGGGCCAACGTCCTGACTTTC
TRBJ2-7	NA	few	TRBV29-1	CSVARDELGEQYF	TGCAGCGTTGCAAGGGACGAGTTAGGGGAGCAGTACTTC
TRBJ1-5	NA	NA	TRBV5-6	CASSFEAGQPQHF	TGTGCCAGCAGCTTTGAGGCCGGACAGCCCCAGCATTTT
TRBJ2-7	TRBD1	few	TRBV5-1	CASSRDRGFSSGSYEQYF	TGCGCCAGCAGCCGGGACAGGGGTTTCTCTAGCGGCTCCTACGAGCAGTACTTC
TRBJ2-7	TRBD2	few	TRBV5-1	CASSSGGVSNEQYF	TGCGCCAGCAGCTCGGGAGGCGTGTCGAACGAGCAGTACTTC
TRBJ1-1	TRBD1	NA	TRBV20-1	CSAPRQGAVTEAFF	TGCAGTGCTCCCAGACAGGGGGCGGTGACTGAAGCTTTCTTT
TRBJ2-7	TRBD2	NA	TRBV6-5	CASSQTGTSGEQYF	TGTGCCAGCAGTCAAACCGGGACTAGCGGCGAGCAGTACTTC
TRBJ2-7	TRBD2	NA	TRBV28	CASSLLAGPTYEQYF	TGTGCCAGCAGCTTGCTAGCGGGTCCAACCTACGAGCAGTACTTC
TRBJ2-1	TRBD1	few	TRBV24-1	CATSDSQSTGGFHNEQFF	TGTGCCACCAGTGACTCCCAGTCGACAGGGGGCTTTCACAATGAGCAGTTCTTC
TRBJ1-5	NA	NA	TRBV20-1	CSTRNKGGVGQPQHF	TGCAGTACGAGAAACAAAGGGGGGGTAGGGCAGCCCCAGCATTTT
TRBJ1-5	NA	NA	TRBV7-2	CASSLTRGLSNQPQHF	TGTGCCAGCAGCCTAACCCGGGGGCTTAGCAATCAGCCCCAGCATTTT
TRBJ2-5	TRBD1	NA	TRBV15	CATSRDTYRGDFQETQYF	TGTGCCACCAGCAGAGATACTTACAGGGGGGATTTCCAAGAGACCCAGTACTTC